The entry below describes one TCR beta chain. Its antigen is currently not known. The input lacks base qualities; no much larger clone sits a single base away. The time point label of this sample denotes: about 28 days (+/-7) after the second vaccine dose. AZD1222 recipients whose second dose came at about 4 weeks and those whose second dose came at about 12 weeks were combined into one group, since spike-specific TCR depth and breadth did not differ between the two schedules. Samples from vaccinated people were obtained from the UK trials COV001 and COV002, which included a single-blind randomized controlled phase 2/3 trial of AZD1222 (ChAdOx1 nCoV-19) in healthy adults. Trial participant PBMC samples were collected at day 0 and day 28 after the second dose for TCRbeta chain sequencing. The CDR3 regions of human TCRbeta chains were subjected to immunosequencing. The study's own analysis went as follows. TCRs in the repertoires were matched against a reference library of SARS-CoV-2-specific TCRs that had been generated with the MIRA antigen-specificity platform. Breadth meant the fraction of unique TCRs that were SARS-CoV-2-associated, whereas depth meant the fraction of total T cells that were SARS-CoV-2-associated. Using the MIRA data, every spike-specific TCR was mapped to the spike region that the TCR reacted to and assigned to either a CD4 or a CD8 class. Log10-transformed breadth and depth values were compared by one-way ANOVA with Sidak's multiple comparisons tests. TCRdb limited this immuneACCESS table to in-frame rearrangements with V and J called. A share of clones is missing; checked studies link under half to unresolved V genes, and the rest is unexplained. V, J and clone size are those of that table, while D and trimming were read from the DNA. The sample table contains roughly 140,000 clones; only one count was recorded for more than 70% of them. Approximately 3% of the sample rests with the top ten.

The data originate from a study of T cell responses to AZD1222 COVID-19 vaccine (dated by TCRdb to the early 2020s). About the full investigation: A total of over 230 trial participants underwent TCR sequencing, of whom roughly 210 had received two doses of AZD1222 and roughly 26 had received two doses of the MenACWY control vaccine. Trial participants were enrolled by age into 18-55, 56-69 and 70-plus year subgroups, with roughly 160, 29 and 62 TCR-sequenced participants respectively. Here is what the overall study found, with its caveats: Conclusions about previously exposed vaccinees are limited, since just a handful of AZD1222 recipients were seropositive for SARS-CoV-2 at baseline. Because no day 14 peak-response samples were available, repertoires were characterized only after the peak T cell response. Participants were mostly white British, with more females than males. The authors suggested clonal diversity may have been underestimated. The 56-69-year group was small, and its depth increase did not reach significance, likely because of low power. Epitopes outside the regions mutated in the B.1.351 and B.1.1.7 variants were reportedly recognized by nearly half of the unique spike-specific TCRs. The vaccine-associated CD4 TCRs covered the entire spike protein, and the dominant responses fell in regions 160-218 and 743-854. After two AZD1222 doses, both the breadth and the depth of spike-specific TCRs were significantly higher than at day 0 and than in MenACWY recipients.

V is reduced by 10 bases and J by 3 bases, leaving a spacing of 15 bases between them. The germline V gene yields MDHEN for CDR1 and SYDVKM for CDR2. Measured from the cysteine to the phenylalanine, the CDR3 is 13 residues long. The retained sequence is limited to the CDR3, 39 bases, with the frame set at the first base. The TCR originated in an adult who received the AZD1222 COVID-19 vaccine. The specimen comprised peripheral blood, sampled 28 days after the second AZD1222 dose. Recombination connected TRBV28 to TRBJ1-2; 5 matching bases give a weak D call of TRBD1. The CDR3 reads as follows: CATQGGHYYGYTF. The DNA sequence is TGTGCCACGCAGGGAGGGCATTACTATGGCTACACCTTC.